The clone carrying this TCR beta chain was detected ten times or more. The sample originates from a study of patients and donors after allogeneic stem cell transplantation. TCRdb itself ran the RT-PCR reads through MiXCR, one entry per CDR3 protein. This table has 920,000 or so distinct CDR3 sequences, approximately 19% appearing once. CDR3 length equals 16 residues. CDR1 MNHEY and CDR2 SMNVEV come from the germline V gene (reference sequence). The ends lost 5 bases at V and 0 bases at J; junction bases unmatched: 7. Sequencing input: blood, either unsorted or a sorted T cell fraction (not recorded which). The chain employs TRBV27 and TRBJ2-1; 7 bases agree with TRBD2. The clonotype originates from a human donor who was either an allogeneic HSCT recipient or a stem cell or donor lymphocyte infusion donor (not recorded which). It is not recorded whose cells these are; they may come from a transplant donor. This CDR3 reads CASSQFLAGSYNEQFF. Here the CDR3 DNA reads TGTGCCAGCAGTCAATTCTTAGCGGGCTCCTACAATGAGCAGTTCTTC.